The 14 T cell receptor beta chains below all came from one sample that was sequenced in a study of T cell responses to AZD1222 COVID-19 vaccine. Sequencing was performed with immunoSEQ multiplex PCR; in TCRdb, only in-frame clones are kept and a portion is missing. The repertoire holds 69,000 or so clones, nearly 90% seen once, with roughly 1.2% in the top ten. The sequences come from peripheral blood, collected 28 days after the second AZD1222 dose. The receptors originated from an adult who received the AZD1222 COVID-19 vaccine.

The chain links TRBV10-2 to TRBJ2-7; D is ambiguous. CDR3 size: 10 residues. The V end was cut by 8 bases, the J end by 6 bases, with 8 bases between. Germline V gene data show CDR1 as WSHSY and CDR2 as SAAADI. The CDR3 DNA is TGCGCCAGCCTAGACCGCGAGCAGTACTTC. It codes for CASLDREQYF.

V gene TRBV30 combines with J gene TRBJ1-5; D is uncertain. This CDR3 region has 15 residues. Looked up from germline, CDR1 is GTSNPN and CDR2 is SVGIG (reference sequence). The V gene lost 1 base and the J gene lost 4 bases, with 14 bases spanning the gap. CDR3 protein: CAWSEGLISNQPQHF. DNA of the CDR3: TGTGCCTGGAGTGAAGGCCTCATCTCGAATCAGCCCCAGCATTTT. Supplemented by reference TRBV30 and TRBJ1-5, the full variable domain reads SQTIHQWPATLVQPVGSPLSLECTVEGTSNPNLYWYRQAAGRGLQLLFYSVGIGQISSEVPQNLSASRPQDRQFILSSKKLLLSDSGFYLCAWSEGLISNQPQHFGDGTRLSIL.

The chain uses TRBV29-1 and TRBJ1-3; no reliable D call. Per the germline V gene, CDR1 is SQVTM and CDR2 is ANQGSEA. The CDR3 has 12 residues. Deletions cut 4 bases from V and 1 base from J, with 5 bases between. The CDR3 region is CSVAQSGNTIYF. In nucleotides, the CDR3 is TGCAGCGTTGCCCAGTCTGGAAACACCATATATTTT.

The genes are TRBV19 and TRBJ1-5, with D unclear. V was clipped by 7 bases and J by 6 bases, with 19 bases between them. Per germline, CDR1 LNHDA and CDR2 SQIVND (reference sequence). This CDR3 contains 15 residues. CDR3 in amino acids: CASTPGSGIRQPQHF. CDR3 DNA sequence: TGTGCCAGTACCCCCGGGTCGGGTATTCGTCAGCCCCAGCATTTT.

The V and J genes are TRBV13 and TRBJ2-5; D is perhaps TRBD2 (6 bases). The CDR3 extends over 18 amino acids. The germline gives CDR1 PRHDT, CDR2 FYEKMQ (reference sequence). V lost 4 bases, J lost 5 bases, and 26 bases lay in between. The CDR3 reads CASSSHNSEGGAEETQYF. The DNA of the CDR3 is TGTGCCAGCAGCTCACACAATTCGGAGGGCGGGGCGGAGGAGACCCAGTACTTC.

This clone was recorded a few times. The gene calls are TRBV5-4 and TRBJ1-2, with 7 nucleotides matching TRBD1. CDR3 length: 13 amino acids. Germline lookup yields CDR1 SGHNT and CDR2 YYREEE (reference sequence). Unmatched junction bases numbered 3, after V lost 3 bases and J lost 4 bases. The CDR3 reads CASSSRDSYGYTF. DNA of the CDR3: TGTGCCAGCAGCTCCCGGGACAGCTATGGCTACACCTTC.

This chain connects TRBV7-2 to TRBJ1-4; D is possibly TRBD1 (6 bases). Germline assignment: CDR1 SGHTA and CDR2 FQGNSA. The ends were cut back, 5 bases at V and 5 bases at J, with 15 bases in the middle. The CDR3 extends over 15 amino acids. CDR3 bases: TGTGCCAGCAGCCTGGGGGCAGCCCCGAATGAAAAACTGTTTTTT. Protein sequence: CASSLGAAPNEKLFF.

The chain joins TRBV18 to TRBJ1-2; D remains ambiguous. CDR1 is KGHSH and CDR2 is LQKENI in the germline V gene. Trimming took off 0 bases at V and 4 bases at J, with 6 bases between the two ends. The CDR3 length is 13 residues. The CDR3 DNA follows: TGTGCCAGCTCACCACCTGAAGTCTATGGCTACACCTTC. It translates to CASSPPEVYGYTF.

This clone appeared a single time. The CDR3 protein is CSVKGNTEAFF. CDR3 DNA sequence: TGCAGTGTCAAGGGGAACACTGAAGCTTTCTTT. The chain carries TRBV20-1 and TRBJ1-1; D uncertain. The CDR3 has 11 amino acids. Trimming removed 7 bases from V and 1 base from J, with 7 bases in between. Looked up from germline, CDR1 is DFQATT and CDR2 is SNEGSKA (reference sequence).

This clone was picked up one time. The V and J genes are TRBV7-3 and TRBJ1-1; no firm D call. V lost 5 bases and J 3 bases, leaving 10 bases between the germline ends. This CDR3 spans 13 amino acids. The germline V gene has CDR1 SGHTA and CDR2 FQGTGA. In nucleotides, the CDR3 is TGTGCCAGCAGCCGAACCTTGGACACTGAAGCTTTCTTT. This sequence encodes CASSRTLDTEAFF.

This clone is a singleton in its sample. The rearrangement links TRBV5-6 to TRBJ1-2; no clear D. The V end lost 0 bases, the J end lost 8 bases, and 20 bases lay between the germline ends. CDR3 length: 16 amino acids. Germline lookup yields CDR1 SGHDT and CDR2 YYEEEE. The DNA of the CDR3 is TGTGCCAGCAGCTTGGCCCTAGCGGATCATCTCTACGGCTACACCTTC. This gives the protein CASSLALADHLYGYTF.

The rearrangement joins TRBV5-8 to TRBJ1-4; TRBD1 agrees at 8 bases. CDR3 length: 14 residues. V shed 4 bases, J shed 7 bases, and the junction held 6 bases outside the gene matches. The V gene's germline CDR1 is SGHTS and CDR2 YDEGEE. This chain's CDR3 is CASSGGQGAEKLFF. DNA of the CDR3: TGTGCCAGCAGCGGAGGACAGGGCGCTGAAAAACTGTTTTTT.

The chain has TRBV11-1 and TRBJ2-7; D uncertain. V dropped 5 bases and J dropped 2 bases, with 10 bases sitting between them. CDR1 SGHAT and CDR2 FQDESV come from the germline V gene (reference sequence). There are 13 residues in the CDR3. CDR3: CASSLLETYEQYF. CDR3 bases: TGTGCCAGCAGCCTCCTGGAGACCTACGAGCAGTACTTC.

V is TRBV6-4 and J is TRBJ2-3, with a possible D match to TRBD1 (5 bases). V was clipped by 6 bases and J by 0 bases, with 10 bases between them. The CDR3 has 14 amino acids. CDR1 MRHNA and CDR2 SNTAGT come from the germline V gene. The CDR3 loop reads CASSQTASTDTQYF. The DNA for the CDR3 is TGTGCCAGCAGCCAGACAGCTAGCACAGATACGCAGTATTTT.